The 10 T cell receptor beta chains in this list originate from one sample, sequenced in a study of T cells in Graves' hyperthyroidism and ophthalmopathy (dated by TCRdb to about 2019). Library prep was done by multiplex PCR. Sequencing instrument: Illumina HiSeq 2000. The TCR beta CDR3 regions were amplified from the RNA transcripts. The first round of RT-PCR for the TCR CDR3 was performed with the HTBI primer set and the Qiagen OneStep RT-PCR kit. TCRdb cleaned the public reads at Q25 with fastp, built clones with MiXCR and kept in-frame beta chains. Here each entry gathers all rows of one CDR3 protein and keeps the most common genes and DNA. The table for this sample lists approximately 600,000 distinct CDR3 sequences; more than 11% of them were counted only once. Roughly 5.5% of the sample is held by the ten biggest clonotypes. The sequenced sample consisted of blood. The receptors were sampled from a woman aged 25 to 39 with Graves' hyperthyroidism that later progressed to Graves' ophthalmopathy.

This clonotype has ten or more counts. The chain links TRBV29-1 to TRBJ1-2; 7 nucleotides align to TRBD1. The CDR3 is 15 amino acids. J lost 4 bases, V lost 7 bases, and 15 bases had no gene match. The germline gives CDR1 SQVTM, CDR2 ANQGSEA. DNA for the CDR3: TGCAGCGCTGTTCCCGGGACAGCCGCTTTCTATGGCTACACCTTC. Translated: CSAVPGTAAFYGYTF.

This clonotype was detected ten times or more. V usage is TRBV11-2 and J usage is TRBJ2-1; 11 bases are a match to TRBD2. V lost 5 bases, J lost 7 bases, and 7 bases stayed unmatched. This CDR3 contains 15 residues. The germline V gene encodes CDR1 SGHAT and CDR2 FQNNGV. Written as DNA, the CDR3 is TGTGCCAGCAGCCCCACTAGCGGGAGCCGGAATGAGCAGTTCTTC. Its translation is CASSPTSGSRNEQFF.

This clonotype was detected a few times. One end of the junction is discordant with germline, which a read error may explain. CDR3 sequence: CANSFPTSGEETQYF. In nucleotides, the CDR3 is TGTGCCAACAGCTTTCCGACTAGCGGGGAAGAGACCCAGTACTTC. The chain employs TRBV7-9 and TRBJ2-5, with TRBD2 matching 11 bases. The CDR3 is 15 residues long. Per the germline V gene, CDR1 is SEHNR and CDR2 is FQNEAQ (reference sequence).

This clonotype was observed at least ten times. V is TRBV4-2 and J is TRBJ1-1, with unresolved D. CDR1 is LGHNA and CDR2 is YNFKEQ in the germline V gene. CDR3 length: 15 amino acids. V dropped 2 bases and J dropped 6 bases, with 16 bases sitting between them. CDR3 loop: CASSQFDASPSEAFF. CDR3 sequence (DNA): TGTGCCAGCAGCCAATTCGACGCAAGTCCTTCTGAAGCTTTCTTT.

This clonotype was picked up a small number of times. The gene calls are TRBV13 and TRBJ2-7; D is undetermined. Trimming removed 2 bases from V and 9 bases from J, with 14 bases in between. The CDR3 sequence is 13 residues long. Germline CDR1 reads PRHDT; CDR2 reads FYEKMQ (reference sequence). The CDR3 DNA follows: TGTGCCAGCAGCTTAAACTCGGCATCAGGGCAGTACTTC. Amino acid sequence: CASSLNSASGQYF.

This clonotype was observed at least ten times. The chain joins TRBV5-5 to TRBJ2-3; D remains unclear. The germline V gene has CDR1 SGHKS and CDR2 YYEKEE (reference sequence). V was shortened by 2 bases and J by 2 bases, with 24 bases between the two germline ends. This CDR3 is 19 amino acids long. The CDR3 loop reads CASSLFLEIGTFTTDTQYF. The DNA for the CDR3 is TGTGCCAGCAGCTTATTTCTCGAGATAGGAACTTTCACCACAGATACGCAGTATTTT.

The sample holds a few counts of this clonotype. The CDR3 is CASSSGGVRTYEQYF. CDR3 in DNA: TGTGCCAGCAGCTCGGGAGGCGTGCGGACCTACGAGCAGTACTTC. The chain carries TRBV7-9 and TRBJ2-7; 7 positions match TRBD2. Unmatched junction bases numbered 8, after V lost 4 bases and J lost 2 bases. Germline CDR1 SEHNR, CDR2 FQNEAQ (reference sequence). This CDR3 comprises 15 residues.

This clonotype came up many times. The rearrangement uses TRBV4-3 and TRBJ2-7; TRBD2 aligns across 10 bases. CDR3 length: 17 residues. Germline V lookup: CDR1 LGHNA, CDR2 YSLEER. J gave up 3 bases and V 0 bases, and 8 bases lay outside the gene matches. The CDR3 loop is CASSQDQGASGSYEQYF. The CDR3 coding sequence is TGCGCCAGCAGCCAAGATCAAGGGGCTAGCGGGAGCTACGAGCAGTACTTC.

At least ten counts were recorded for this clonotype. The V and J genes are TRBV6-2 or TRBV6-3 and TRBJ2-1; D is uncertain. This CDR3 is 14 amino acids long. CDR1 is MNHEY and CDR2 is SVGEGT in the germline V gene. With 2 bases removed from V and 5 bases from J, the gap between germline ends came to 10 bases. The CDR3 nucleotides are TGTGCCAGCAGTTACGAGCCAGCGAACAATGAGCAGTTCTTC. This translates into CASSYEPANNEQFF.

About this clonotype itself: Given a much more abundant clone one base away, this may be a read error. The rearrangement joins TRBV30 to TRBJ1-5; D is unclear. Germline V gene lookup returns CDR1 GTSNPN and CDR2 SVGIG (reference sequence). This CDR3 is 13 amino acids long. CDR3 region: CAWSVASNQPKHF. The CDR3 DNA sequence: TGTGCCTGGAGTGTAGCTAGCAATCAGCCCAAGCATTTT.